A selection of T cell receptor beta chains follows, all from one sample in a study of Graves' ophthalmopathy and Graves' hyperthyroidism. TCRdb re-called the multiplex PCR reads with MiXCR, one entry per CDR3 protein. Among around 520,000 distinct CDR3 sequences listed, under 45% were seen once. Sequencing used peripheral blood or thyroid tissue (not recorded which). These TCRs come from an adult man with Graves' hyperthyroidism. Each CDR3 is given with its conserved first and last residue. A D gene is named only where the DNA matches it firmly.

TRBD1	TRBV10-3	CAISESTGWNEQFF
TRBD1	TRBV29-1	CSVNRGNGYTF
NA	TRBV29-1	CSVEDAYNSPLHF
NA	TRBV30	CAWSLDGSYEQYF
NA	TRBV20-1	CSALGTEAFF
NA	TRBV7-9	CASSGSGIANSPLHF
TRBD1	TRBV19	CASSQTGDGVSSYNEQFF
NA	TRBV19	CASSIDPMSLTDTQYF
NA	TRBV20-1	CSARDVGQGGYTF
TRBD1	TRBV20-1	CSARESRGQANTGELFF
TRBD1	TRBV3-1	CASSPGTGRATQYF
TRBD1	TRBV24-1	CAAGTDRTDTQYF
NA	TRBV27	CASSATGVNEKLFF
NA	TRBV27	CASSFQAKNTEAFF
NA	TRBV5-8	CASSFPGQGREQYF
NA	TRBV4-2	CASSQGGGKGGSYGYTF
NA	TRBV2	CASRRDLGYEQYF
NA	TRBV20-1	CSAREVGMRNEKLFF
TRBD2	TRBV7-2	CASSSRPSGGDYEQYF
TRBD2	TRBV24-1	CATSDWVSGLAEYNEQFF
TRBD1	TRBV13	CASSPWDREYGEQFF
NA	TRBV29-1	CSVGAGNEKLFF
NA	TRBV10-2	CASSDSKEKLFF